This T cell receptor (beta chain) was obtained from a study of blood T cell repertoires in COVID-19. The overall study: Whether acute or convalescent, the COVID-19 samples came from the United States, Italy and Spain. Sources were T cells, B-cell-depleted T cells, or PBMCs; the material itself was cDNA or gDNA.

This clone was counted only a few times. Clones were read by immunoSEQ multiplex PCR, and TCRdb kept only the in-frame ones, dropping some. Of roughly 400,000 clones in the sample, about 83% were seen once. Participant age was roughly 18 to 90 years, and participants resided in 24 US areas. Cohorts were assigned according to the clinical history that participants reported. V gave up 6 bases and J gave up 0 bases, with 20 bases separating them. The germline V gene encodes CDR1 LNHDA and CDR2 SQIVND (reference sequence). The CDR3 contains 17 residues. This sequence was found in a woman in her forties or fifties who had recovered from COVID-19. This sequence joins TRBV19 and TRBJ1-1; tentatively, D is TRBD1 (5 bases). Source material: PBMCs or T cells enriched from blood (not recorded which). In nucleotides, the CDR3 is TGTGCCAGTAGCCCCAACCTCCAACAGGTTATGAACACTGAAGCTTTCTTT. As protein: CASSPNLQQVMNTEAFF.